These T cell receptor beta chains were read from a single sample in a study of response to subunit inactivated influenza vaccine. A single record per CDR3 protein comes from TCRdb applying MiXCR to the RT-PCR reads. The sample contains around 200,000 distinct CDR3 sequences, 9.2% of which appear only once. The sample here was non-naive T cells sorted from PBMCs, taken on the day of vaccination. The receptors here all came from a man in his forties or fifties who received an inactivated influenza vaccine. Both conserved end residues are part of each CDR3. D genes are given only for firm matches. Expanded clones are given a class, and other clones once, few, many or no size at all.

v_gene	abundance	j_gene	d_gene	CDR3aa	CDR3nt
TRBV16	few	TRBJ1-2	.	CASSQSASSYGYTF	TGTGCCAGCAGCCAATCGGCCAGTTCGTATGGCTACACCTTC
TRBV20-1	few	TRBJ2-1	.	CSATQGQREQFF	TGCAGTGCTACGCAGGGTCAGCGTGAGCAGTTCTTC
TRBV28	few	TRBJ2-7	.	CASSPSGGGNSYEQYF	TGTGCCAGCAGTCCTTCCGGAGGGGGCAACTCCTACGAGCAGTACTTC
TRBV27	.	TRBJ2-3	TRBD1	CASSLRTGGISDTQYF	TGTGCCAGCAGTCTGAGGACAGGGGGAATTTCAGATACGCAGTATTTT
TRBV10-1	few	TRBJ2-3	.	CATATASTDTQYF	TGCGCCACCGCTACCGCTAGCACAGATACGCAGTATTTT
TRBV7-2	few	TRBJ2-7	.	CASSLTQGHEQYF	TGTGCCAGCAGCCTCACCCAGGGCCACGAGCAGTACTTC
TRBV29-1	.	TRBJ2-1	.	CSVQGDTYNEQFF	TGCAGCGTTCAAGGGGACACCTACAATGAGCAGTTCTTC
TRBV28	many	TRBJ1-5	.	CASGTPNQPQHF	TGTGCCAGCGGAACGCCCAATCAGCCCCAGCATTTT
TRBV30	few	TRBJ2-2	.	CAWSVPENTGELFF	TGTGCCTGGAGTGTACCAGAAAACACCGGGGAGCTGTTTTTT
TRBV21-1	.	TRBJ2-3	.	CASSRTSGRAAGTDTQYF	TGTGCCAGCAGCAGAACTAGCGGGAGGGCCGCGGGCACAGATACGCAGTATTTT
TRBV5-6	few	TRBJ2-5	.	CASRGLGDSLLETQYF	TGTGCCAGCAGGGGCCTAGGAGACAGCCTACTAGAGACCCAGTACTTC
TRBV5-5	few	TRBJ2-1	.	CASRSTPGNDEQFF	TGTGCCAGCAGGAGTACCCCCGGGAACGATGAGCAGTTCTTC
TRBV15	many	TRBJ2-7	.	CATSREGSYEQYF	TGTGCCACCAGCAGAGAGGGCAGCTACGAGCAGTACTTC
TRBV2	few	TRBJ2-1	TRBD2	CASSTGTSRYNEQFF	TGTGCCAGCAGTACCGGGACTAGCCGTTACAATGAGCAGTTCTTC
TRBV20-1	few	TRBJ2-5	.	CSARGHLALQETQYF	TGCAGTGCTAGAGGCCACCTCGCCCTCCAAGAGACCCAGTACTTC
TRBV20-1	few	TRBJ1-4	.	CSARGRAYNEKLFF	TGCAGTGCTAGAGGGAGGGCTTATAATGAAAAACTGTTTTTT
TRBV7-2	few	TRBJ2-1	.	CASSLAYARAPLGQFF	TGTGCCAGCAGCTTAGCGTACGCTAGGGCTCCTTTGGGGCAGTTCTTC